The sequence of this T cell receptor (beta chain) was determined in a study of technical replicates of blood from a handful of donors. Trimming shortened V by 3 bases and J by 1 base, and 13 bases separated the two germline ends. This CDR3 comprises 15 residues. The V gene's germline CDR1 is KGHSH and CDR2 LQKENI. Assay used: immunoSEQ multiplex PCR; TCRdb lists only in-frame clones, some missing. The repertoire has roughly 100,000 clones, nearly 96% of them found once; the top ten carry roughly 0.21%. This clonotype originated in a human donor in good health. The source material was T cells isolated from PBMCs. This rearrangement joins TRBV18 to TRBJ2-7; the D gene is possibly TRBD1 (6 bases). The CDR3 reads CASSPTTGPSYEQYF. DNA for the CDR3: TGTGCCAGCTCACCTACGACAGGTCCATCCTACGAGCAGTACTTC.